One T cell receptor (beta chain) is described in this entry. CDR3 length: 17 amino acids. Trimming removed 0 bases from V and 0 bases from J, with 16 bases in between. Germline V gives CDR1 SGHRS, CDR2 YFSETQ. The sample comes from a study of T-cell reconstitution after alpha-beta-depleted transplantation in children. Preparation of the TCRbeta library involved a method that used unique molecular identifiers. TCRdb itself ran the PCR reads through MiXCR, one entry per CDR3 protein. The table lists 250,000 to 350,000 distinct CDR3 sequences, about a tenth of them singletons. V gene TRBV5-1 combines with J gene TRBJ2-7; possibly TRBD1 or TRBD2 for D (5 bases each). This TCR derives from a human donor who donated a stem cell graft to a child with SCID. The material was PBMCs from the stem cell graft donor, obtained from the stem cell graft. The CDR3 protein is CASSLVSGASSSYEQYF. CDR3 nucleotides: TGCGCCAGCAGCTTGGTATCCGGGGCCTCTTCCTCCTACGAGCAGTACTTC. Complete variable domain (other parts from reference TRBV5-1 and TRBJ2-7): KAGVTQTPRYLIKTRGQQVTLSCSPISGHRSVSWYQQTPGQGLQFLFEYFSETQRNKGNFPGRFSGRQFSNSRSEMNVSTLELGDSALYLCASSLVSGASSSYEQYFGPGTRLTVT.